The 12 T cell receptor beta chains below all came from one sample that was sequenced in a study of T cell responses to AZD1222 COVID-19 vaccine. Profiling relied on immunoSEQ multiplex PCR, and the TCRdb table lists in-frame clones only, not all of them. This sample carries 80,000 or so clones, roughly 80% of them seen once, and the ten largest clones take about 3.1%. The sample was peripheral blood, taken on day 0 of AZD1222 vaccination. The origin of the receptors is an adult in good health.

The chain combines TRBV5-8 with TRBJ1-4, with unresolved D. The CDR3 contains 14 residues. Trimming took off 0 bases at V and 8 bases at J, with 11 bases between the two ends. CDR1 is SGHTS and CDR2 is YDEGEE in the germline V gene. The CDR3 region has the DNA TGTGCCAGCAGCTTGGGAGCGGCTGGGGAAAAACTGTTTTTT. Translating it yields CASSLGAAGEKLFF.

V is TRBV7-2 and J is TRBJ2-1; D may be TRBD2 (6 bases). Between the trimmed V and J ends, which lost 0 bases and 0 bases, there was a span of 9 bases. Germline CDR1 reads SGHTA; CDR2 reads FQGNSA. This CDR3 is 16 amino acids long. CDR3 loop: CASSLASTSSYNEQFF. The CDR3 DNA reads TGTGCCAGCAGCTTAGCATCGACTAGCTCCTACAATGAGCAGTTCTTC.

V is TRBV4-3 and J is TRBJ1-1; no clear D gene. Germline CDR1 LGHNA, CDR2 YSLEER. This CDR3 region has 15 residues. Trimming removed 0 bases at V and 1 base at J, with 9 bases between. The CDR3 here is CASSQDGNRNTEAFF. The DNA for the CDR3 is TGCGCCAGCAGCCAAGATGGCAACAGGAACACTGAAGCTTTCTTT.

The chain is built from TRBV3-1 (or the pseudogene TRBV3-2) and TRBJ1-4; perhaps TRBD1 as D (5 bases). V dropped 1 base and J dropped 7 bases, with 13 bases sitting between them. The CDR3 totals 15 residues. Germline assignment: CDR1 LGHDT and CDR2 YNNKEL (reference sequence). The CDR3 nucleotides are TGTGCCAGCAGCCAAGGGACCTCGGGGGGTGAAAAACTGTTTTTT. This gives the protein CASSQGTSGGEKLFF.

The chain recombines TRBV6-6 with TRBJ1-1; a weak D match, TRBD1 (6 bases). The V end lost 6 bases, the J end lost 1 base, and 15 bases lay between the germline ends. The CDR3 is 15 amino acids. Germline V gives CDR1 MNHNY, CDR2 SVGAGI (reference sequence). The CDR3, as DNA: TGTGCCAGCAGCAGGGGAGATGACTCGAACACTGAAGCTTTCTTT. Protein sequence: CASSRGDDSNTEAFF.

CDR3 residues: CASSLDNSEQYF. In nucleotides, the CDR3 is TGTGCCAGCAGCTTGGATAACAGCGAGCAGTACTTC. V and J are TRBV5-4 and TRBJ2-7, with D hard to call. The CDR3 runs to 12 residues. Germline CDR1 SGHNT, CDR2 YYREEE (reference sequence). V shed 0 bases and J shed 6 bases, with 7 bases lying between them.

This chain joins TRBV5-1 and TRBJ2-2, with 12 bases that match TRBD2. Germline V gene data show CDR1 as SGHRS and CDR2 as YFSETQ. V was clipped by 0 bases and J by 6 bases; unmatched bases: 3. The CDR3 length is 16 residues. The CDR3 sequence is CASSLALAGGPGELFF. The CDR3 DNA follows: TGCGCCAGCAGCTTGGCCCTAGCGGGGGGGCCCGGGGAGCTGTTTTTT.

V gene TRBV7-9 combines with J gene TRBJ1-2, with unresolved D. The CDR3 totals 12 residues. The germline V and J ends were trimmed by 5 bases and 8 bases, with 12 bases remaining between them. The germline gives CDR1 SEHNR, CDR2 FQNEAQ (reference sequence). CDR3 sequence: CASSLITEGYTF. The CDR3 region has the DNA TGTGCCAGCAGCCTGATAACGGAGGGCTACACCTTC.

The CDR3 nucleotides are TGTGCCAGCAGCAATTTGTTAGAGCGGGGCACAGATACGCAGTATTTT. The encoded protein is CASSNLLERGTDTQYF. The chain uses TRBV21-1 and TRBJ2-3; the D call of TRBD2 is as the table states it, not checked on the DNA. TRBV21-1 is assigned pseudogene status. This CDR3 has 16 residues.

The genes are TRBV7-9 and TRBJ2-1; TRBD1 matches 9 bases. The CDR3 runs to 15 residues. Germline CDR1 reads SEHNR; CDR2 reads FQNEAQ (reference sequence). V was clipped by 5 bases and J by 4 bases; unmatched bases: 6. Here the CDR3 reads CASSHRDREYNEQFF. CDR3 nucleotide sequence: TGTGCCAGCAGCCACCGGGACAGGGAGTACAATGAGCAGTTCTTC.

J is TRBJ1-2 and V is TRBV19; D uncertain. V gave up 9 bases and J gave up 6 bases, with 14 bases separating them. The V gene's germline CDR1 is LNHDA and CDR2 SQIVND (reference sequence). The CDR3 extends over 12 amino acids. CDR3 sequence: CARRPRQDGYTF. The CDR3 DNA reads as TGTGCCAGGAGACCCCGGCAGGATGGCTACACCTTC.

The chain employs TRBV5-1 and TRBJ2-1, with TRBD1 matching 7 bases. This CDR3 has 15 residues. After removal of 4 bases from V and 2 bases from J, the junction contained 6 bases not matched to a gene. Germline V CDR1 and CDR2: SGHRS, YFSETQ. In nucleotides, the CDR3 is TGCGCCAGCAGCATCCCGACAGGGACCTACAATGAGCAGTTCTTC. This sequence encodes CASSIPTGTYNEQFF.